A single sample is the source of the 17 T cell receptor beta chains below, sequenced in a study of T cells in Graves' hyperthyroidism and ophthalmopathy. RNA transcripts provided the source from which TCR beta CDR3 regions were amplified. With the HTBI primer set, the TCR CDR3 went through a first round of RT-PCR. TCRdb itself ran the multiplex PCR reads through MiXCR, one entry per CDR3 protein. The sample includes a few hundred thousand distinct CDR3 sequences, 12% to 15% of them seen just once. Input material: blood. Every receptor here comes from a woman aged 40 to 55 with Graves' hyperthyroidism.

This clonotype appeared a few times. This chain's CDR3 is CASSETRLAGTGQYF. CDR3 nucleotide sequence: TGCGCCAGCAGTGAGACCCGGCTAGCGGGGACCGGGCAGTACTTC. V is TRBV10-2 and J is TRBJ2-7, with TRBD2 matching over 9 bases. This CDR3 has 15 residues. J lost 9 bases, V lost 2 bases, and 11 bases had no gene match. Germline CDR1 reads WSHSY; CDR2 reads SAAADI.

This clonotype was counted ten times or more. The genes are TRBV11-2 and TRBJ1-1; D possibly corresponds to TRBD1 (5 bases). The CDR3 runs to 13 residues. Germline lookup yields CDR1 SGHAT and CDR2 FQNNGV. The V end was cut by 5 bases, the J end by 3 bases, with 10 bases between. DNA for the CDR3: TGTGCCAGCAGCCTTCGACAGTACACTGAAGCTTTCTTT. Translating gives CASSLRQYTEAFF.

This clonotype was counted ten times or more. The CDR3 DNA follows: TGCAGTGCTTACCCCGGGACTAGCGGGCTCACCGGGGAGCTGTTTTTT. Translated, it gives CSAYPGTSGLTGELFF. The rearrangement links TRBV20-1 to TRBJ2-2; 12 nucleotides align to TRBD2. Germline values: CDR1 DFQATT, CDR2 SNEGSKA (reference sequence). The CDR3 extends over 16 amino acids. V lost 5 bases to trimming and J lost 4 bases; unmatched junction nucleotides: 8.

This clonotype was seen many times. This sequence joins TRBV7-3 and TRBJ2-1, with a possible D match to TRBD2 (6 bases). The germline V gene encodes CDR1 SGHTA and CDR2 FQGTGA. The CDR3 has 15 amino acids. V was trimmed by 5 bases and J by 7 bases, leaving 18 bases between them. In DNA form, the CDR3 reads TGTGCCAGCAGCATCACAGGCCCCGGGGGTAATGAGCAGTTCTTC. Its translation: CASSITGPGGNEQFF.

This clonotype was observed a handful of times. The chain employs TRBV6-4 and TRBJ2-6; weak D call: TRBD1 (5 bases). V was clipped by 0 bases and J by 0 bases, with 9 bases between them. Germline CDR1 MRHNA, CDR2 SNTAGT. The CDR3 sequence is 17 residues long. Here the CDR3 reads CASSDSPGFSGANVLTF. CDR3 nucleotide sequence: TGTGCCAGCAGTGACTCGCCAGGGTTCTCTGGGGCCAACGTCCTGACTTTC.

This clonotype has at least ten counts. This sequence joins TRBV27 and TRBJ2-1; maybe TRBD1 (6 bases). The CDR3 runs to 15 residues. Trimming took off 1 base at V and 9 bases at J, with 16 bases between the two ends. Germline values: CDR1 MNHEY, CDR2 SMNVEV (reference sequence). This CDR3 reads CASSLLQGSEGEQFF. Written as DNA, the CDR3 is TGTGCCAGCAGTTTATTACAGGGAAGCGAGGGTGAGCAGTTCTTC.

The rearrangement joins TRBV6-5 to TRBJ2-1; D perhaps matches TRBD1 (8 bases). V lost 1 base and J lost 8, with 15 bases in between. CDR1 is MNHEY and CDR2 is SVGAGI in the germline V gene. There are 15 residues in the CDR3. The CDR3 protein is CASSYYRGGGDEQFF. For the CDR3, the DNA is TGTGCCAGCAGTTACTACAGGGGGGGGGGGGATGAGCAGTTCTTC.

This clonotype showed up just a few times. The J gene is TRBJ2-1, the V gene TRBV14, with 9 bases aligning to TRBD2. J was trimmed by 12 bases and V by 2 bases; bases with no gene match: 26. The CDR3 is 20 residues long. CDR1 and CDR2 (germline): SGHDN, FVKESK. The CDR3 sequence is CASSQYPIGSSGERRSAQFF. Written as DNA, the CDR3 is TGTGCCAGCAGCCAATATCCAATAGGCTCTAGCGGGGAGCGTCGCTCTGCGCAGTTCTTC.

The rearrangement links TRBV12-5 to TRBJ2-3; D is undetermined. The CDR3 totals 17 residues. CDR1 is LGHNT, CDR2 FRNRAP, per germline. Trimming pared 2 bases from V and 2 bases from J, leaving 17 bases between. CDR3 DNA: TGTGCTAGTGGTTTGCCACCCCGGTCGGGCCCCACAGATACGCAGTATTTT. Translation: CASGLPPRSGPTDTQYF.

This clonotype occurred many times. This chain links TRBV6-1 with TRBJ1-1; 8 bases match TRBD1. J lost 1 base, V lost 5 bases, and 9 bases had no gene match. Germline loops: CDR1 MNHNS, CDR2 SASEGT. The CDR3 extends over 16 amino acids. This chain's CDR3 is CASSYTPQGANTEAFF. DNA of the CDR3: TGTGCCAGCAGTTACACCCCCCAGGGGGCGAACACTGAAGCTTTCTTT.

This clonotype was observed at least ten times. This chain joins TRBV7-2 and TRBJ2-5; 12 bases are shared with TRBD1. V lost 4 bases, J lost 5 bases, and 11 bases stayed unmatched. The CDR3 totals 17 residues. CDR1 is SGHTA and CDR2 is FQGNSA in the germline V gene. CDR3 region: CASSSRSGTGGLETQYF. The CDR3 DNA sequence: TGTGCCAGCAGCTCCCGATCCGGGACAGGGGGCCTGGAGACCCAGTACTTC.

At least ten counts were recorded for this clonotype. The CDR3 DNA follows: TGTGCCAGCATTTCATTCCAGGGACTAGCGGCGGTAGATACGCAGTATTTT. Encoded protein: CASISFQGLAAVDTQYF. This chain uses TRBV2 with TRBJ2-3, with 11 bases fitting TRBD2. The CDR3 spans 17 residues. CDR1 and CDR2 (germline): SNHLY, FYNNEI. V lost 7 bases to trimming and J lost 5 bases; unmatched junction nucleotides: 14.

This clonotype was observed a handful of times. CDR3 region: CASSTGTSGKDTQYF. In nucleotides, the CDR3 is TGTGCCAGTAGTACTGGGACTAGCGGGAAGGATACGCAGTATTTT. The chain employs TRBV19 and TRBJ2-3; 13 nucleotides agree with TRBD2. The junction had 4 bases not matched to a gene; V was cut back by 4 bases and J by 6 bases. CDR1 is LNHDA and CDR2 is SQIVND in the germline V gene (reference sequence). There are 15 residues in the CDR3.

Ten or more counts support this clonotype. This chain's CDR3 is CASSEYSGTTDTQYF. For the CDR3, the DNA is TGTGCCAGCAGTGAATATAGCGGGACCACAGATACGCAGTATTTT. This chain connects TRBV6-1 to TRBJ2-3, with TRBD2 matching over 8 bases. V gave up 2 bases and J gave up 2 bases; unmatched junction bases: 3. This CDR3 spans 15 amino acids. CDR1 MNHNS and CDR2 SASEGT come from the germline V gene.

This clonotype turned up a few times. J is TRBJ2-7 and V is TRBV30; D gene unclear. The CDR3 runs to 12 residues. V was pared by 1 base and J by 0 bases, with 4 bases between. Germline V gene lookup returns CDR1 GTSNPN and CDR2 SVGIG (reference sequence). Here the CDR3 DNA reads TGTGCCTGGAGTGACATCTCCTACGAGCAGTACTTC. Translation: CAWSDISYEQYF.

This clonotype was observed at least ten times. V and J are TRBV28 and TRBJ1-1; 7 bases match TRBD1. This CDR3 is built from 13 residues. CDR1 is MDHEN and CDR2 is SYDVKM in the germline V gene. V lost 8 bases, J lost 3 bases, and 6 bases stayed unmatched. The CDR3 spells CASGQGGDTEAFF. Here the CDR3 DNA reads TGTGCCAGCGGGCAGGGGGGGGACACTGAAGCTTTCTTT.

V usage is TRBV5-6 and J usage is TRBJ2-7; the D gene could be TRBD1 or TRBD2 (6 bases each). The germline gives CDR1 SGHDT, CDR2 YYEEEE. V was cut by 4 bases and J by 2 bases, with 19 bases left in between. CDR3 length: 16 amino acids. The CDR3: CASSTTTGTAPYEQYF. For the CDR3, the DNA is TGTGCCAGCAGCACAACCACAGGGACTGCCCCCTACGAGCAGTACTTC.